This TCR beta chain was captured in a study of cytomegalovirus exposure and HLA in healthy donors. The germline V gene encodes CDR1 SGHRS and CDR2 YFSETQ. V gave up 0 bases and J gave up 6 bases; unmatched junction bases: 4. The CDR3 length is 15 residues. The primer mix had 60 Vbeta and 13 Jbeta primers. Repertoires were generated with immunoSEQ multiplex PCR, while TCRdb's copy carries only in-frame clones and drops some. The sample shows about 100,000 clones, 70% to 85% of them seen only once. Regarding the study as a whole: It was reported that the classifier diagnosed cytomegalovirus status with high specificity and sensitivity in both the original and validation cohorts.

Details on this clone: Its antigen is unknown.

The specimen sequenced was PBMCs. The rearrangement joins TRBV5-1 to TRBJ2-1; 9 nucleotides match TRBD2. The clonotype was recovered from a woman aged 40 to 49 in good health and CMV-seronegative. In DNA form, the CDR3 reads TGCGCCAGCAGCTTGGGGACTAGCGACTCCAATGAGCAGTTCTTC. It yields the protein CASSLGTSDSNEQFF. Variable domain in full (rest from reference TRBV5-1 and TRBJ2-1): KAGVTQTPRYLIKTRGQQVTLSCSPISGHRSVSWYQQTPGQGLQFLFEYFSETQRNKGNFPGRFSGRQFSNSRSEMNVSTLELGDSALYLCASSLGTSDSNEQFFGPGTRLTVL.